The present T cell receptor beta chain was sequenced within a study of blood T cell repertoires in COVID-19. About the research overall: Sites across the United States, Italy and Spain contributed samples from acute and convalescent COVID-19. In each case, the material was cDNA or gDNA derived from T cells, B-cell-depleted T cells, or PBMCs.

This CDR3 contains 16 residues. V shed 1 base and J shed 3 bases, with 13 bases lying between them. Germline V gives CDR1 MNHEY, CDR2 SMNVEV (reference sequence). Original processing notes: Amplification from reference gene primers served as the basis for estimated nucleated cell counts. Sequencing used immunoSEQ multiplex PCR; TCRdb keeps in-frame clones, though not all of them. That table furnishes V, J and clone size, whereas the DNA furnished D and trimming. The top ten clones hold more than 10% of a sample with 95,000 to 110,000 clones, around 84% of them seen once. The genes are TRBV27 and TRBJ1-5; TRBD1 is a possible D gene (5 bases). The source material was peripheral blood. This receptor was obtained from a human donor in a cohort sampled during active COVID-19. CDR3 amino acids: CASSLWGHDSNQPQHF. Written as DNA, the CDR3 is TGTGCCAGCAGTTTATGGGGCCACGACTCCAATCAGCCCCAGCATTTT.